This T cell receptor beta chain was identified in a study of T cells in Graves' hyperthyroidism and ophthalmopathy. CDR1 is SNHLY, CDR2 FYNNEI, per germline. The CDR3 is 13 residues long. It was RNA transcripts that yielded the amplified TCR beta CDR3 regions. Researchers ran a first-round RT-PCR on the TCR CDR3 using the HTBI primer set. MiXCR was run by TCRdb on the multiplex PCR reads, yielding one entry per CDR3 protein. This sample carries roughly 100,000 distinct CDR3 sequences, about 45% of them seen once, and the ten largest clones take 20% to 30%. Study-level findings and limits: The model identified upcoming ophthalmopathy a median about 7.1 months ahead of onset. The blood repertoire included most of the expanded thyroid clonotypes above 0.001.

Concerning this clonotype: Its specificity is not known. An end of the junction differs from the germline gene, which may be a read error.

This TCR came from a man in his forties or fifties with Graves' hyperthyroidism. The chain carries TRBV2 and TRBJ2-1, with D hard to call. Specimen: blood. CDR3 nucleotide sequence: TGTGCCAGCAGTGAAATGTCTGGCGATGAGCAGCTCTTC. This translates into CASSEMSGDEQLF.